Listed here is a single T cell receptor (beta chain). This specimen comes from a study of a mutant IDH1 vaccine in newly diagnosed glioma. Across the study: Averaging approximately 40 years of age, treated patients were roughly 60% male and around 40% female.

Time point here: baseline, week 1 (first vaccination visit). The treatment here: pre-vaccination baseline after standard-of-care therapy. TCRdb's table, derived via immunoSEQ multiplex PCR, lists solely in-frame clones and lacks some. The table has some 56,000 clones, 75% to 95% seen once. Germline-derived CDR1 and CDR2 are SGHDT and YYEEEE. Trimming cost V 2 bases and J 8 bases, with 19 bases left between them. The CDR3 contains 16 residues. The input for sequencing was PBMCs, taken from a glioma patient treated with radiotherapy, temozolomide or both. The origin of this receptor is a man aged 45-60 years with glioma. The genes are TRBV5-6 and TRBJ1-4; no firm D call. CDR3: CASSLNGGRSWEKLFF. In nucleotides, the CDR3 is TGTGCCAGCAGCTTAAATGGAGGGCGAAGTTGGGAAAAACTGTTTTTT.